One sample yielded the 21 T cell receptor beta chains listed below, sequenced in a study of T cell changes during pregnancy in multiple sclerosis. Assay used: immunoSEQ multiplex PCR; TCRdb lists only in-frame clones, some missing. The sample holds some 57,000 clones, around 89% seen once. The sample consisted of peripheral blood, taken in the first trimester of pregnancy. The receptors were sampled from a female donor in good health, enrolled as a control in a pregnancy study.

The V gene is TRBV11-3, the J gene TRBJ2-6, with D tentatively TRBD1 (6 bases). The germline gives CDR1 SGHNT, CDR2 YENEEA. The CDR3 is 16 residues long. V was pared by 5 bases and J by 4 bases, with 15 bases between. The CDR3 DNA is TGTGCCAGCAGCCGTTCAGGGGTGGCGGGGGCCAACGTCCTGACTTTC. Residues: CASSRSGVAGANVLTF.

The genes are TRBV2 and TRBJ1-2, with D uncertain. Trimming shortened V by 6 bases and J by 3 bases, and 17 bases separated the two germline ends. This CDR3 is 15 amino acids long. Germline lookup yields CDR1 SNHLY and CDR2 FYNNEI. In DNA, the CDR3 is TGTGCCAGCAGGCTTGAAGACTTATTGGACTATGGCTACACCTTC. This gives the protein CASRLEDLLDYGYTF.

The chain employs TRBV2 and TRBJ1-2; D gene ambiguous. V was trimmed by 6 bases and J by 1 base, leaving 18 bases between them. The CDR3 is 16 amino acids. Germline V gene data show CDR1 as SNHLY and CDR2 as FYNNEI. This CDR3 reads CASSLVRGTLNYGYTF. The CDR3, as DNA: TGTGCCAGCAGCCTCGTCCGAGGTACTCTTAACTATGGCTACACCTTC.

The V gene is TRBV9, the J gene TRBJ1-6; no reliable D call. This CDR3 spans 15 amino acids. V lost 0 bases to trimming and J lost 10 bases, with 14 bases between them. Germline loops: CDR1 SGDLS, CDR2 YYNGEE. In nucleotides, the CDR3 is TGTGCCAGCAGCGTAGAGGCAGGTATTGGATCACCCCTCCACTTT. Amino acid sequence: CASSVEAGIGSPLHF.

The chain has TRBV29-1 and TRBJ2-1; possible D gene TRBD1, 7 bases. The V and J ends lost 0 bases and 7 bases respectively, with 13 bases between them. Per germline, CDR1 SQVTM and CDR2 ANQGSEA. This CDR3 spans 14 amino acids. In DNA form, the CDR3 reads TGCAGCGTTGAAGATCGGCCAGGGGGGAATGAGCAGTTCTTC. Its translation is CSVEDRPGGNEQFF.

V is TRBV7-9 and J is TRBJ2-7; 7 bases line up with TRBD1. The CDR3 runs to 14 residues. Trimming took 1 base from V and 3 from J; bases not matched to a gene: 3. Germline V gene sequence: CDR1 SEHNR, CDR2 FQNEAQ (reference sequence). The CDR3 loop is CASSLVGQIYEQYF. Written as DNA, the CDR3 is TGTGCCAGCAGCTTAGTGGGACAGATCTACGAGCAGTACTTC.

The J gene is TRBJ2-7, the V gene TRBV25-1; TRBD1 is a possible D gene (5 bases). Trimming stripped 3 bases from V and 3 bases from J, with 6 bases between. This CDR3 has 12 residues. CDR1 and CDR2 (germline): MGHDK, SYGVNS. This chain's CDR3 is CASSDDSYEQYF. In DNA, the CDR3 is TGTGCCAGCAGTGATGACAGCTACGAGCAGTACTTC.

The rearrangement links TRBV19 to TRBJ1-1, with a possible D match to TRBD1 (6 bases). The CDR3 contains 15 residues. Germline CDR1 reads LNHDA; CDR2 reads SQIVND (reference sequence). Between the trimmed V and J ends, which lost 2 bases and 4 bases, there was a span of 14 bases. CDR3 in DNA: TGTGCCAGTAGTATACCCGGAACAGGGCGCACTGAAGCTTTCTTT. Amino acids: CASSIPGTGRTEAFF.

This rearrangement joins TRBV7-2 to TRBJ1-5; no firm D call. CDR3 length: 13 residues. Trimming left V 1 base short and J 7 bases short, with 8 bases between. In germline, CDR1 is SGHTA, CDR2 FQGNSA. The CDR3 spells CASSLVMLQPQHF. DNA of the CDR3: TGTGCCAGCAGCTTAGTAATGTTACAGCCCCAGCATTTT.

The chain joins TRBV13 to TRBJ2-7; a possible D gene is TRBD2 (5 bases). Trimming took 5 bases from V and 3 from J, leaving 11 bases between them. Germline CDR1 PRHDT, CDR2 FYEKMQ (reference sequence). This CDR3 has 13 amino acids. CDR3 nucleotide sequence: TGTGCCAGCAGCCGAGGGAGAAACTACGAGCAGTACTTC. Translating gives CASSRGRNYEQYF.

The chain joins TRBV5-5 to TRBJ2-3; 8 bases agree with TRBD1. The junction had 6 bases not matched to a gene; V was cut back by 0 bases and J by 3 bases. The CDR3 covers 16 residues. CDR1 is SGHKS and CDR2 is YYEKEE in the germline V gene (reference sequence). The CDR3 region has the DNA TGTGCCAGCAGCTTGGTTCAACAGGGGGGAACAGATACGCAGTATTTT. Translation: CASSLVQQGGTDTQYF.

The J gene is TRBJ1-2, the V gene TRBV14; the D is unclear. CDR3 length: 14 amino acids. The ends were cut back, 4 bases at V and 0 bases at J, with 9 bases in the middle. Germline values: CDR1 SGHDN, CDR2 FVKESK. The CDR3 region is CASSPPPANYGYTF. Written as DNA, the CDR3 is TGTGCCAGCAGCCCCCCTCCGGCTAACTATGGCTACACCTTC.

CDR3: CASSYSWGGTEAFF. The CDR3 nucleotides read TGTGCCAGCAGTTACTCTTGGGGGGGCACTGAAGCTTTCTTT. The chain is built from TRBV6-5 and TRBJ1-1, with a tentative D call TRBD1 (5 bases). CDR1 and CDR2 (germline): MNHEY, SVGAGI. V lost 0 bases and J lost 4, with 9 bases in between. The CDR3 loop spans 14 amino acids.

The gene calls are TRBV5-1 and TRBJ2-6, with 9 nucleotides matching TRBD1. In germline, CDR1 is SGHRS, CDR2 YFSETQ. The CDR3 has 18 amino acids. J was trimmed by 0 bases and V by 4 bases; bases with no gene match: 8. The CDR3 loop reads CASSPGTGKISGANVLTF. The CDR3 DNA sequence: TGCGCCAGCAGCCCCGGGACAGGGAAGATCTCTGGGGCCAACGTCCTGACTTTC.

The chain joins TRBV5-1 to TRBJ2-7; D might be TRBD2 (7 bases). From germline, CDR1 is SGHRS and CDR2 YFSETQ. The CDR3 is 15 amino acids. V lost 0 bases to trimming and J lost 3 bases, with 13 bases between them. The CDR3 sequence: CASSLAAGAHYEQYF. The CDR3 nucleotides are TGCGCCAGCAGCTTGGCGGCGGGGGCCCACTACGAGCAGTACTTC.

This chain uses TRBV6-5 with TRBJ2-1; D possibly corresponds to TRBD1 (6 bases). Per germline, CDR1 MNHEY and CDR2 SVGAGI. V shed 1 base and J shed 4 bases, with 8 bases lying between them. The CDR3 contains 14 residues. In DNA form, the CDR3 reads TGTGCCAGCAGTTACTTTGGACAGTACAATGAGCAGTTCTTC. Protein: CASSYFGQYNEQFF.

This chain joins TRBV6-1 and TRBJ1-2, with D possibly matching TRBD1 (5 bases). Trimming took off 2 bases at V and 4 bases at J, with 11 bases between the two ends. CDR1 is MNHNS, CDR2 SASEGT, per germline. The CDR3 is 14 amino acids. The CDR3 sequence: CASSEPSGTYGYTF. The CDR3 DNA is TGTGCCAGCAGTGAACCGAGCGGGACCTATGGCTACACCTTC.

J is TRBJ1-3 and V is TRBV19, with unresolved D. Germline V lookup: CDR1 LNHDA, CDR2 SQIVND (reference sequence). V was clipped by 5 bases and J by 10 bases, with 18 bases between them. The CDR3 length is 14 residues. Written as DNA, the CDR3 is TGTGCCAGTAGTCCGCCTGAGCCCCGCGGTACCATATATTTT. This sequence encodes CASSPPEPRGTIYF.

The V call is TRBV4-3, the J call TRBJ1-2; TRBD1 matches at 8 bases. CDR3 length equals 14 residues. V trimming: 3 bases; J trimming: 5 bases; junction bases outside the gene matches: 5. From germline, CDR1 is LGHNA and CDR2 YSLEER. The CDR3 nucleotides are TGCGCCAGCAGCCAGGGACAGGCTGGTTATGGCTACACCTTC. As protein: CASSQGQAGYGYTF.

The sample holds one count of this clone. The chain links TRBV5-1 to TRBJ1-2, with TRBD1 identical over 12 bases. The CDR3 has 15 amino acids. V dropped 5 bases and J dropped 2; count of bases not matched to a gene: 4. Germline CDR1 and CDR2: SGHRS and YFSETQ. The CDR3 DNA reads as TGCGCCAGCAGAGGGGGGACAGGGGGCAACTATGGCTACACCTTC. Translation: CASRGGTGGNYGYTF.

This clone appeared a few times. The chain uses TRBV7-8 and TRBJ1-6; TRBD1 matches 10 bases. The V and J ends lost 4 bases and 7 bases, in that order; junction bases with no gene match: 4. This CDR3 contains 15 residues. Germline V gives CDR1 SGHVS, CDR2 FQNEAQ. The CDR3 nucleotides are TGTGCCAGCAGCTCTGAGACAGGGGGCAATTCACCCCTCCACTTT. It is translated as CASSSETGGNSPLHF.